These 14 T cell receptor beta chains were sequenced from one sample in a study of CD8+ T cells in alopecia areata. As to treatment: oral pan-JAK inhibitor, 5-10 mg twice daily. RNA was isolated and reverse transcribed to cDNA, the sequencing template. Assay used: immunoSEQ multiplex PCR; TCRdb lists only in-frame clones, some missing. The data contain roughly 220,000 clones, around two fifths of them singletons. Sample: CD4+ T cells sorted from blood, taken at approximately week 30, from a patient treated with tofacitinib. The source is a human donor with alopecia areata.

This clone occurred a few times. This rearrangement joins TRBV27 to TRBJ2-7; possibly TRBD1 for D (5 bases). The germline V gene encodes CDR1 MNHEY and CDR2 SMNVEV (reference sequence). This CDR3 has 14 residues. The V end lost 4 bases, the J end lost 5 bases, and 15 bases lay between the germline ends. The CDR3 protein is CASSWKTAYHEQYF. The DNA of the CDR3 is TGTGCCAGCAGTTGGAAGACAGCCTACCACGAGCAGTACTTC.

This clone was recorded a few times. V usage is TRBV7-9 and J usage is TRBJ1-6, with a weak D call TRBD1 (6 bases). CDR3 length: 14 residues. Germline CDR1 is SEHNR and CDR2 is FQNEAQ (reference sequence). The V gene lost 5 bases and the J gene lost 5 bases, with 10 bases spanning the gap. CDR3 DNA: TGTGCCAGCAGCCCGGACAGCAATAATTCACCCCTCCACTTT. It encodes CASSPDSNNSPLHF. The variable domain in full, completed from reference TRBV7-9 and TRBJ1-6, reads DTGVSQNPRHKITKRGQNVTFRCDPISEHNRLYWYRQTLGQGPEFLTYFQNEAQLEKSRLLSDRFSAERPKGSFSTLEIQRTEQGDSAMYLCASSPDSNNSPLHFGNGTRLTVT.

The sample holds many counts of this clone. The chain is built from TRBV29-1 and TRBJ2-2, with D perhaps TRBD1 (6 bases). This CDR3 has 12 amino acids. CDR1 is SQVTM and CDR2 is ANQGSEA in the germline V gene. V dropped 6 bases and J dropped 3 bases, with 8 bases sitting between them. CDR3 residues: CSVAGDTGELFF. The CDR3 DNA is TGCAGCGTGGCAGGGGACACCGGGGAGCTGTTTTTT.

In this sample, this clone turned up a few times. Here the CDR3 DNA reads TGTGCCAGCAGCCCACTAGCGGGAGGCCAAGGAAATGAGCAGTTCTTC. As protein: CASSPLAGGQGNEQFF. The V call is TRBV14, the J call TRBJ2-1, with TRBD2 matching over 12 bases. Trimming took 4 bases from V and 7 from J; bases not matched to a gene: 8. CDR1 is SGHDN, CDR2 FVKESK, per germline. The CDR3 consists of 16 residues. The whole variable domain, remainder taken from reference TRBV14 and TRBJ2-1, is EAGVTQFPSHSVIEKGQTVTLRCDPISGHDNLYWYRRVMGKEIKFLLHFVKESKQDESGMPNNRFLAERTGGTYSTLKVQPAELEDSGVYFCASSPLAGGQGNEQFFGPGTRLTVL.

CDR3 DNA: TGTGCCTGGAGTGTATTTCCCCGGACAGGGCATGAAAAACTGTTTTTT. It codes for CAWSVFPRTGHEKLFF. The chain joins TRBV30 to TRBJ1-4; TRBD1 aligns across 8 bases. CDR1 and CDR2 (germline): GTSNPN, SVGIG (reference sequence). This CDR3 spans 16 amino acids. With 0 bases clipped from V and 6 bases from J, the junction kept 9 bases outside the gene matches.

The J gene is TRBJ2-7, the V gene TRBV4-1, with D possibly being TRBD1 (5 bases). The CDR3 covers 14 residues. V was clipped by 7 bases and J by 0 bases, with 13 bases between them. Germline CDR1 and CDR2: MGHRA and YSYEKL. The CDR3 reads CASKVTAISYEQYF. CDR3 nucleotides: TGCGCCAGCAAGGTGACAGCCATCTCCTACGAGCAGTACTTC.

The rearrangement joins TRBV28 to TRBJ1-2; 10 positions agree with TRBD1. The CDR3 extends over 14 amino acids. Germline assignment: CDR1 MDHEN and CDR2 SYDVKM. The V and J ends lost 6 bases and 10 bases, in that order; junction bases with no gene match: 11. The CDR3 DNA reads TGTGCCAGCAGCGAATCCGGGACAGGGGATTCCTACACCTTC. Translated: CASSESGTGDSYTF.

This clone turned up a few times. The chain is built from TRBV14 and TRBJ2-3; TRBD1 might be the D (6 bases). The V end was cut by 8 bases, the J end by 7 bases, with 13 bases between. The V gene's germline CDR1 is SGHDN and CDR2 FVKESK. The CDR3 consists of 12 residues. The CDR3 spells CASARDIYTQYF. The CDR3, as DNA: TGTGCCAGCGCCCGGGACATTTATACGCAGTATTTT.

This clone came up a few times. The chain links TRBV7-2 to TRBJ1-2; D is ambiguous. Between the trimmed V and J ends, which lost 2 bases and 0 bases, there was a span of 7 bases. This CDR3 has 14 residues. Germline V CDR1 and CDR2: SGHTA, FQGNSA. DNA for the CDR3: TGTGCCAGCAGCTTAACTCCACCTAACTATGGCTACACCTTC. Protein product: CASSLTPPNYGYTF.

This clone was counted only a few times. This chain uses TRBV7-9 with TRBJ1-1; 7 bases are a match to TRBD1. Trimming at V came to 6 bases and at J to 6 bases, leaving 10 bases not matched to a gene. The length of the CDR3 is 14 residues. Germline V lookup: CDR1 SEHNR, CDR2 FQNEAQ (reference sequence). In DNA, the CDR3 is TGTGCCAGCAGACCCGGGACAGTCGGCGCTGAAGCTTTCTTT. Translating gives CASRPGTVGAEAFF.

The chain couples TRBV30 to TRBJ1-1; 7 bases are a match to TRBD1. V dropped 4 bases and J dropped 7; count of bases not matched to a gene: 3. CDR1 and CDR2 (germline): GTSNPN, SVGIG (reference sequence). The CDR3 has 11 residues. CDR3 protein: CAWTTGVEAFF. The CDR3 DNA reads as TGTGCCTGGACAACAGGGGTTGAAGCTTTCTTT.

Only a few counts were recorded for this clone. The chain has TRBV29-1 and TRBJ1-2, with 9 bases fitting TRBD1. V dropped 6 bases and J dropped 3; count of bases not matched to a gene: 2. CDR3 length: 12 amino acids. The germline gives CDR1 SQVTM, CDR2 ANQGSEA. CDR3 DNA: TGCAGCGTGGGACAGGGTGACTATGGCTACACCTTC. As protein: CSVGQGDYGYTF.

This clone was counted between two and nine times. Relative to the germline gene, one junction end is altered; a read error may explain this. This chain joins TRBV6-1 and TRBJ2-7; 9 bases agree with TRBD1. The CDR3 spans 15 residues. CDR1 and CDR2 from the germline V gene are MNHNS and SASEGT. CDR3 residues: CASRKATLDRGGIHF. The CDR3 DNA is TGTGCCAGCAGGAAAGCGACTCTGGACAGGGGAGGAATCCACTTC.

V is TRBV9 and J is TRBJ1-4; 11 bases align to TRBD1. Germline trimming cut 0 bases from V and 8 bases from J; bases unmatched to any gene: 6. The CDR3 has 16 residues. The germline CDR1 and CDR2 sequences are SGDLS and YYNGEE. The CDR3 loop reads CASSVAPGQGDEKLFF. CDR3 in DNA: TGTGCCAGCAGCGTAGCCCCGGGACAGGGGGACGAAAAACTGTTTTTT.